This T cell receptor beta chain was documented in a study of blood T cell repertoires in COVID-19. Recovery among Cohort 3 donors was established by two negative PCRs, clearance, or symptom resolution. CDR1 and CDR2 (germline): SGHRS, YFSETQ. The CDR3 runs 14 residues. The V and J ends lost 1 base and 2 bases respectively, with 9 bases between them. Using immunoSEQ multiplex PCR, the repertoire was profiled, and TCRdb retains in-frame clones only, with some absent. The profile shows about 130,000 clones, 80% to 90% of them singletons. Sequencing was performed on PBMCs or T cells enriched from blood (not recorded which). The genes are TRBV5-1 and TRBJ1-1; unclear D gene. This TCR came from a man aged 50 to 60 who had recovered from COVID-19. CDR3 in DNA: TGCGCCAGCAGCTTGATGCCAGATAACACTGAAGCTTTCTTT. Translating it yields CASSLMPDNTEAFF.